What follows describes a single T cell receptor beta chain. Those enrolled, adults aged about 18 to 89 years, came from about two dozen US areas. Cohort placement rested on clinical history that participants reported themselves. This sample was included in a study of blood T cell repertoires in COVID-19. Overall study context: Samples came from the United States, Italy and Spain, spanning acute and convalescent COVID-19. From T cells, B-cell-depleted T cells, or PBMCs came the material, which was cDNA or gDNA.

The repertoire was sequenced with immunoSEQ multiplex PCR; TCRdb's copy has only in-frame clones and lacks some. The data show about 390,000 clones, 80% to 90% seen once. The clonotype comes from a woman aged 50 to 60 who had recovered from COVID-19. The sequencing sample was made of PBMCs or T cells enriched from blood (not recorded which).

The CDR3 bases are TGTGCCAGCAGGACCTTCGAAATCTTCAGGGGTGGAGGCTACACCTTC. Its protein product is CASRTFEIFRGGGYTF. The chain combines TRBV28 with TRBJ1-2, with a tentative D call TRBD1 (6 bases). Per germline, CDR1 MDHEN and CDR2 SYDVKM. There are 16 residues in the CDR3. The V gene lost 6 bases and the J gene lost 8 bases, with 25 bases spanning the gap.